This T cell receptor (beta chain) was retrieved from a study of shared clonotypes between healthy human individuals. The protocol was immunoSEQ multiplex PCR, while the TCRdb copy is restricted to in-frame clones and leaves out a portion. The sample includes about 2.1 million clones, just over 90% seen only once; the top ten take around 1.8%. In the naive CD8 group, cells lacked CD45RO and were positively selected for CCR7, so terminally differentiated effector memory CD45RA+ cells were left out. Everyone who donated was a Caucasian adult who lived in Nashville, Tennessee. V trimming: 2 bases; J trimming: 3 bases; junction bases outside the gene matches: 3. CDR1 and CDR2 from the germline V gene are LGHNA and YNFKEQ. The CDR3 runs to 14 residues.

The sample taken for sequencing was naive CD8+ T cells from PBMCs. This chain uses TRBV4-2 with TRBJ1-1; TRBD1 matches 7 bases. The receptor was derived from a man younger than 35 in good health. Some clones in this sample may be carry-over from other donors' samples. The CDR3 DNA sequence: TGTGCCAGCAGCCAACCTGACAGGGACACTGAAGCTTTCTTT. Residues: CASSQPDRDTEAFF.